This T cell receptor beta chain derives from a study of blood T cell repertoires in COVID-19. With 4 bases removed from V and 2 bases from J, the gap between germline ends came to 12 bases. This CDR3 is built from 14 residues. Germline CDR1 and CDR2: SGHRS and YFSETQ. Sequenced by immunoSEQ multiplex PCR; TCRdb stores in-frame clones only, minus some. The table includes 100,000 or so clones, under 95% detected once. The clonotype comes from a woman between 45 and 65 years old in a cohort sampled during active COVID-19. The source material was peripheral blood. The chain uses TRBV5-1 and TRBJ1-1, with D perhaps matching TRBD1 (5 bases). In DNA form, the CDR3 reads TGCGCCAGCAGCATCGGACAACAAAACACTGAAGCTTTCTTT. It codes for CASSIGQQNTEAFF. Using reference TRBV5-1 and TRBJ1-1 for the parts outside the CDR3, the full variable domain is KAGVTQTPRYLIKTRGQQVTLSCSPISGHRSVSWYQQTPGQGLQFLFEYFSETQRNKGNFPGRFSGRQFSNSRSEMNVSTLELGDSALYLCASSIGQQNTEAFFGQGTRLTVV.